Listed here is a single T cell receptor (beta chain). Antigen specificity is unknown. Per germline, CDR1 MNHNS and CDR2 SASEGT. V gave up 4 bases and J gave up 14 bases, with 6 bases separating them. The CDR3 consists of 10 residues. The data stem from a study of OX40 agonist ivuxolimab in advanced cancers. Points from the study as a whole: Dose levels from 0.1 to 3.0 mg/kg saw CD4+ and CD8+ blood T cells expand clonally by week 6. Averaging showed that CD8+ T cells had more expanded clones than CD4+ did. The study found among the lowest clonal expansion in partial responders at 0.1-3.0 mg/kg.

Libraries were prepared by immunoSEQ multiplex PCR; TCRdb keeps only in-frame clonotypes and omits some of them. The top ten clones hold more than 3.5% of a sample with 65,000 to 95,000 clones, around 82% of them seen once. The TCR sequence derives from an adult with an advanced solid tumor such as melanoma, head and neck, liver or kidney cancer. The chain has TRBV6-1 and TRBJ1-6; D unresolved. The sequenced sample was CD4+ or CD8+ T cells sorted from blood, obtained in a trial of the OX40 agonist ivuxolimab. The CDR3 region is CASSGMSLHF. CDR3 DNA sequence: TGTGCCAGCAGTGGGATGTCCCTCCACTTT.